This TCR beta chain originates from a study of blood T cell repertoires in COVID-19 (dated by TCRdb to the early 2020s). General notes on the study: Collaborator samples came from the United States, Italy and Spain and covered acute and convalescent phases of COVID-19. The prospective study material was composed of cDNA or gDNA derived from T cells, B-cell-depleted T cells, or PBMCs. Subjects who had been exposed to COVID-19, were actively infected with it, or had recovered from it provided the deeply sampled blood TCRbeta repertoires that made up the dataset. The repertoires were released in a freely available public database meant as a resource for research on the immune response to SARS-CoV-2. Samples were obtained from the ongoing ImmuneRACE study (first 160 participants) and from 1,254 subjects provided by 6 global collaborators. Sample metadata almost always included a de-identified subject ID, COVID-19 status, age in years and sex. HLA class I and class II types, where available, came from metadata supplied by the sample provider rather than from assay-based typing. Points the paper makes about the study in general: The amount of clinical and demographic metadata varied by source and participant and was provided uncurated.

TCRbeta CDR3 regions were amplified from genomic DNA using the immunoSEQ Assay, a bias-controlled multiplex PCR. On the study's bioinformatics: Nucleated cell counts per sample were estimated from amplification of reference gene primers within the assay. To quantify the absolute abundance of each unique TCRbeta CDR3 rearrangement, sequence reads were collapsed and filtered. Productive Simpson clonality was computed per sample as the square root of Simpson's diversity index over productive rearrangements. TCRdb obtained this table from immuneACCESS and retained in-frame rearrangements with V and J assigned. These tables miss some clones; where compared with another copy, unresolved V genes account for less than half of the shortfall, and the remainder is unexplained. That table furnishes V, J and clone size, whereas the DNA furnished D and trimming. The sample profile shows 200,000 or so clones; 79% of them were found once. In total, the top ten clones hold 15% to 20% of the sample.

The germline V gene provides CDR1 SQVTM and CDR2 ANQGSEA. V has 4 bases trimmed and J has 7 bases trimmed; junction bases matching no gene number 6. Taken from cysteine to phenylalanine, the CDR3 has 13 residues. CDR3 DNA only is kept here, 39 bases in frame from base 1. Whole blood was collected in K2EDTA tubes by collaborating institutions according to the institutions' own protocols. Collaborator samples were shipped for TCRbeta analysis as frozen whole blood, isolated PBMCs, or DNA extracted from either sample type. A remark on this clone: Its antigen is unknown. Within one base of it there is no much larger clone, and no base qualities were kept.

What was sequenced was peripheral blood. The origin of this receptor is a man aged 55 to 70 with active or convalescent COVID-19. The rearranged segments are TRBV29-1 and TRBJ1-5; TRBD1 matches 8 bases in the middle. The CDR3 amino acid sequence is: CSVGTGLTQPQHF. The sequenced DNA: TGCAGCGTTGGGACAGGGCTTACGCAGCCCCAGCATTTT.